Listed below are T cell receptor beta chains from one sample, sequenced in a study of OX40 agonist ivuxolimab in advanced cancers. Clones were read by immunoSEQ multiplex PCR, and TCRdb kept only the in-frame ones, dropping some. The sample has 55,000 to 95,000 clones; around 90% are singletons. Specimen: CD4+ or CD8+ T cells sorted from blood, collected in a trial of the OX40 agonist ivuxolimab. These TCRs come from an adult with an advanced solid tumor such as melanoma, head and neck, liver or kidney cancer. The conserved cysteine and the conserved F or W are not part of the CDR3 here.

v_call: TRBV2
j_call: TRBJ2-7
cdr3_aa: ASTLDRLTYEQY

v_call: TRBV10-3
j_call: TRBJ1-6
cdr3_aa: ASGTGDSPLH

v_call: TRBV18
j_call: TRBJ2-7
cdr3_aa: ASSPGRPGSSYEQY

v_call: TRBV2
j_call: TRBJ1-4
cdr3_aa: ASSGRSNEKLF

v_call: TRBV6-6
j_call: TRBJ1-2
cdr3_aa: ASSYGQGDVGYT

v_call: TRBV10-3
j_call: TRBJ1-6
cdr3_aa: AFSSGVDSPLH

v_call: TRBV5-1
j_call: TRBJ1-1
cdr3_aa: ASSLWGDKNTEAF

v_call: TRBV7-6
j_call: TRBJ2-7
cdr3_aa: ASSPRQGGQY

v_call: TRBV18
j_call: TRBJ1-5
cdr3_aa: ASSPLSNQPQH

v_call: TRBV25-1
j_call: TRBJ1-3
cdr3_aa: ASSPDTFHSGNTIY